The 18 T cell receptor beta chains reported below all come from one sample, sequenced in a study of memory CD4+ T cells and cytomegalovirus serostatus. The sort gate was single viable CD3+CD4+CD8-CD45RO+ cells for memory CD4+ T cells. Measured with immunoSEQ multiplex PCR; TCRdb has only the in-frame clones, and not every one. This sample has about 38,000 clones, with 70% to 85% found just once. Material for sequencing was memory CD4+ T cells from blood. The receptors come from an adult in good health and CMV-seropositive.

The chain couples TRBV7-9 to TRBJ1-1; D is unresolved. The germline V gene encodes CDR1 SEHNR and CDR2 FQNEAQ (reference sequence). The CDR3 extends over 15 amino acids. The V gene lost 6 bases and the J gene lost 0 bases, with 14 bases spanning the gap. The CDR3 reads CASSSKERLNTEAFF. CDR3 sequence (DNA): TGTGCCAGCAGTTCAAAGGAGCGTTTGAACACTGAAGCTTTCTTT.

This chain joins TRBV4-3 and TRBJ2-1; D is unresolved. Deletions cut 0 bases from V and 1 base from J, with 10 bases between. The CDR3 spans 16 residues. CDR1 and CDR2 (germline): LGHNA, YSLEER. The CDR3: CASSQDRPSSYNEQFF. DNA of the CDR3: TGCGCCAGCAGCCAAGACAGACCTTCGTCCTACAATGAGCAGTTCTTC.

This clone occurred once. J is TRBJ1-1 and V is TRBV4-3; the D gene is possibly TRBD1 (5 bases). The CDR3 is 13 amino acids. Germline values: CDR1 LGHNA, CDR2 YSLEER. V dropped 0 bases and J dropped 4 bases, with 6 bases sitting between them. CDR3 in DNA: TGCGCCAGCAGCCAAGATGGGGGCACTGAAGCTTTCTTT. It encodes CASSQDGGTEAFF.

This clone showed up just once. For the CDR3, the DNA is TGCGCCACAGGACGACAGGGGGCTGGATCACCCCTCCACTTT. It codes for CATGRQGAGSPLHF. The V and J genes are TRBV10-2 and TRBJ1-6; TRBD1 aligns across 10 bases. Germline loops: CDR1 WSHSY, CDR2 SAAADI. The CDR3 has 14 amino acids. V lost 10 bases, J lost 10 bases, and 10 bases stayed unmatched.

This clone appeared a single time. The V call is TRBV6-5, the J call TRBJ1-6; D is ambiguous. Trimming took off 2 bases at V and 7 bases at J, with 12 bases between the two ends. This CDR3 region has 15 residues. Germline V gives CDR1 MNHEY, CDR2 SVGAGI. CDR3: CASSYVGPANSPLHF. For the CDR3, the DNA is TGTGCCAGCAGTTACGTCGGGCCAGCGAATTCACCCCTCCACTTT.

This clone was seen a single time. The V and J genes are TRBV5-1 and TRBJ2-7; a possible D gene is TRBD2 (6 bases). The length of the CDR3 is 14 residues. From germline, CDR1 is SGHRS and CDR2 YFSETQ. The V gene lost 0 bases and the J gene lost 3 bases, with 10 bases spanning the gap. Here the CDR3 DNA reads TGCGCCAGCAGCTTGGGTAGCGGACTCTACGAGCAGTACTTC. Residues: CASSLGSGLYEQYF.

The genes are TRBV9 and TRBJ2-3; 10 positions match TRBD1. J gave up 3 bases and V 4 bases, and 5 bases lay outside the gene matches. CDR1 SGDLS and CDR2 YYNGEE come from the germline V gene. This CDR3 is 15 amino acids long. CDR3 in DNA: TGTGCCAGCAGCTCACGGGACAGGGGTACAGATACGCAGTATTTT. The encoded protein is CASSSRDRGTDTQYF.

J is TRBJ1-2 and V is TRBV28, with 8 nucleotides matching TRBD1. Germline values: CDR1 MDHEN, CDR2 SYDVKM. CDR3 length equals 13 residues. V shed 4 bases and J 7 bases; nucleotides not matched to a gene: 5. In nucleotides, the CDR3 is TGTGCCAGCAGTTCCCTGACAGGGGCTGGCTACACCTTC. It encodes CASSSLTGAGYTF.

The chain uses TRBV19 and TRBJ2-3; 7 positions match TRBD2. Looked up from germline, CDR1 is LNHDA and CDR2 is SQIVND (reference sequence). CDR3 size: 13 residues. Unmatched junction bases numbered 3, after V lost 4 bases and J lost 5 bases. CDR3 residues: CASSSGREDTQYF. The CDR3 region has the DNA TGTGCCAGTAGTAGCGGGAGAGAAGATACGCAGTATTTT.

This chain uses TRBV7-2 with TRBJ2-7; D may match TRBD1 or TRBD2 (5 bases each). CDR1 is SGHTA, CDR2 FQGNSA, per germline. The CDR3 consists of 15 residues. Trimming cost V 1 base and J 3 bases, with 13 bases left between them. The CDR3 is CASSLVGDGNYEQYF. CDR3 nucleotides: TGTGCCAGCAGCTTAGTAGGGGACGGAAACTACGAGCAGTACTTC.

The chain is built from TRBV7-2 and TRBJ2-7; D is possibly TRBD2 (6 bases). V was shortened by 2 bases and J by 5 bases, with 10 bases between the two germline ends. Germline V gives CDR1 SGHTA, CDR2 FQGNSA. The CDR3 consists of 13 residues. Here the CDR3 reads CASSLFREDEQYF. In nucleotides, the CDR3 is TGTGCCAGCAGCTTATTCAGGGAGGACGAGCAGTACTTC.

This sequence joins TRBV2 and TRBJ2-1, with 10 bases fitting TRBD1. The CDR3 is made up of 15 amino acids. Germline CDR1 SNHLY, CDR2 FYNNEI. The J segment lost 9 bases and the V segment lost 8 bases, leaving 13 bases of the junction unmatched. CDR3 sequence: CASAMGTGDTSEQFF. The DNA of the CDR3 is TGTGCCAGCGCGATGGGGACAGGGGACACCAGTGAGCAGTTCTTC.

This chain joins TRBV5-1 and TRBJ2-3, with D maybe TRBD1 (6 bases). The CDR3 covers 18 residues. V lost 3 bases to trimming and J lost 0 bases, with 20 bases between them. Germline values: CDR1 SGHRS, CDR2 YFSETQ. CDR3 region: CASSSTPAGVASTDTQYF. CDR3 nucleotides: TGCGCCAGCAGCTCCACGCCTGCAGGGGTGGCTAGCACAGATACGCAGTATTTT.

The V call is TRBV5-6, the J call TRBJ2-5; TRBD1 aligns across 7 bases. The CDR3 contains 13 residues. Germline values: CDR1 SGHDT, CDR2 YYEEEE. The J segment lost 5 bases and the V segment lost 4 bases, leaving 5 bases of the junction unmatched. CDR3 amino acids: CASSQTGSETQYF. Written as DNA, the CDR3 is TGTGCCAGCAGCCAGACAGGGTCGGAGACCCAGTACTTC.

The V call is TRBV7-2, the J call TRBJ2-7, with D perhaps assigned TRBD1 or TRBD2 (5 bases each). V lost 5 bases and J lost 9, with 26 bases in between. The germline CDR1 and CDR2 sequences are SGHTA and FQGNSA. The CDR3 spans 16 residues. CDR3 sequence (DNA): TGTGCCAGCAGCCCAGCCGGGACGCGAGCTCCTAGGGTGCAGTACTTC. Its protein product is CASSPAGTRAPRVQYF.

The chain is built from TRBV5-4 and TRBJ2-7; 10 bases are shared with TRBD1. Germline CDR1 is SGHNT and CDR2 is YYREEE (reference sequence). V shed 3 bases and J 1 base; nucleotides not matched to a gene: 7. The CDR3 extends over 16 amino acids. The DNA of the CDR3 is TGTGCCAGCAGCTATAGGGGACAGGGGCTTTCCTACGAGCAGTACTTC. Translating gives CASSYRGQGLSYEQYF.

For the CDR3, the DNA is TGTGCCAGCACCCTGGGGACGGGTGGTTCCGCTGCGACCCAGTACTTC. Translation gives CASTLGTGGSAATQYF. The chain is built from TRBV28 and TRBJ2-5; TRBD1 or TRBD2 may be the D gene (5 bases each). The CDR3 is 16 residues long. The germline V and J ends were trimmed by 7 bases and 7 bases, with 25 bases remaining between them. CDR1 is MDHEN and CDR2 is SYDVKM in the germline V gene.

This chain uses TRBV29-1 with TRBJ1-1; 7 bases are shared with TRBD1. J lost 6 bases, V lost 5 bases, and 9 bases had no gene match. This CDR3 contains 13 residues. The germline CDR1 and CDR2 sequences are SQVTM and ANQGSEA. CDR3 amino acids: CSVRRQGNPEAFF. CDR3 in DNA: TGCAGCGTTCGCCGACAGGGAAATCCTGAAGCTTTCTTT.